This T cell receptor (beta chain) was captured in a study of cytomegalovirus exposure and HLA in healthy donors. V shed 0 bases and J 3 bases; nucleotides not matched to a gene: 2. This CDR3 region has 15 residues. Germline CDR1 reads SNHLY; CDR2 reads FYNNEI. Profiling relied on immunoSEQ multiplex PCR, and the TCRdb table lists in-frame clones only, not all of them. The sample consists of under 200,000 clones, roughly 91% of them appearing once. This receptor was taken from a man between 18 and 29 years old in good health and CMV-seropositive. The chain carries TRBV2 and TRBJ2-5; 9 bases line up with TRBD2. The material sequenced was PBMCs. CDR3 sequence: CASSEAGLAEETQYF. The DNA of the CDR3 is TGTGCCAGCAGTGAAGCGGGACTAGCAGAAGAGACCCAGTACTTC. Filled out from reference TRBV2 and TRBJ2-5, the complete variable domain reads EPEVTQTPSHQVTQMGQEVILRCVPISNHLYFYWYRQILGQKVEFLVSFYNNEISEKSEIFDDQFSVERPDGSNFTLKIRSTKLEDSAMYFCASSEAGLAEETQYFGPGTRLLVL.